The 30 T cell receptor beta chains below come from one sample, sequenced in a study of regulatory T cells in long-lasting Graves disease. To make TCR beta libraries, researchers used iRepertoire HTBI primers and Arm-PCR of CDR3 regions. Via MiXCR, TCRdb re-called the multiplex PCR reads, giving one row per CDR3 protein. The sample consists of 300,000 to 400,000 distinct CDR3 sequences, over 15% of them appearing once. As for time point: newly diagnosed GD, antithyroid drugs for less than 3 months. Generation of the TCR library employed RNA extracted from PBMCs. The same data also contributed to another study, on T cells in Graves' hyperthyroidism and ophthalmopathy.

Sequenced material: peripheral blood mononuclear cells (PBMCs), taken at new diagnosis, from a patient treated with antithyroid drugs. These receptors originate from a middle-aged man with Graves disease.

Remarks on this clonotype: A read error may explain this, as a much larger clone is one base away. The rearrangement joins TRBV28 to TRBJ2-7; 7 bases agree with TRBD2. Germline V gene sequence: CDR1 MDHEN, CDR2 SYDVKM. The CDR3 consists of 11 residues. In DNA, the CDR3 is TGTACCAGCAGCGGGGAGTCCGAGCAGTACTTC. Its translation: CTSSGESEQYF.

Comments on this clonotype: Only one base separates this from a far larger clonotype, so it likely reflects a read error. The rearrangement links TRBV7-8 to TRBJ2-2; D unresolved. V was pared by 5 bases and J by 1 base, with 14 bases between. The CDR3 spans 16 residues. Germline V gene sequence: CDR1 SGHVS, CDR2 FQNEAQ. This CDR3 reads CASSPRWRLNTGELFF. Written as DNA, the CDR3 is TGTGCCAGCAGCCCGCGCTGGCGGTTGAACACCGGGGAGCTGTTTTTT.

This clonotype was found a few times. The V gene is TRBV5-6, the J gene TRBJ2-4; D perhaps matches TRBD1 (7 bases). Trimming removed 4 bases from V and 6 bases from J, with 14 bases in between. Per germline, CDR1 SGHDT and CDR2 YYEEEE. The CDR3 consists of 14 residues. The chain's CDR3 is CASSPRDSRNIQYF. The CDR3 coding sequence is TGTGCCAGCAGCCCGCGGGACAGTAGAAACATTCAGTACTTC.

This clonotype was observed at least ten times. This chain uses TRBV30 with TRBJ2-3; no definite D call. The germline V and J ends were trimmed by 4 bases and 0 bases, with 8 bases remaining between them. The CDR3 contains 13 residues. Germline CDR1 reads GTSNPN; CDR2 reads SVGIG (reference sequence). The CDR3 nucleotides are TGTGCCTGGACTGAGACTAGCACAGATACGCAGTATTTT. This gives the protein CAWTETSTDTQYF.

This clonotype was seen ten or more times. The chain recombines TRBV5-1 with TRBJ2-7, with D possibly called TRBD1 or TRBD2 (6 bases each). Deletions cut 3 bases from V and 5 bases from J, with 18 bases between. Germline V lookup: CDR1 SGHRS, CDR2 YFSETQ. CDR3 length equals 15 residues. CDR3 sequence reads: CASSSGGTDENEQYF. Here the CDR3 DNA reads TGCGCCAGCAGCTCCGGGGGCACCGACGAGAACGAGCAGTACTTC.

The rearrangement uses TRBV5-1 and TRBJ2-1; the match to TRBD2 covers 9 bases. Trimming took 0 bases from V and 6 from J; bases not matched to a gene: 4. Germline CDR1 and CDR2: SGHRS and YFSETQ. The CDR3 spans 15 residues. The CDR3 loop is CASSLVLAGLNEQFF. The DNA for the CDR3 is TGCGCCAGCAGCTTGGTCCTAGCGGGGCTCAATGAGCAGTTCTTC.

A few counts support this clonotype. This rearrangement joins TRBV7-9 to TRBJ1-3; D ambiguous. The CDR3 length is 15 residues. Germline assignment: CDR1 SEHNR and CDR2 FQNEAQ (reference sequence). Trimming removed 5 bases at V and 3 bases at J, with 14 bases between. This CDR3 reads CASSQTQTVGNTIYF. CDR3 DNA: TGTGCCAGCAGCCAAACTCAGACGGTTGGAAACACCATATATTTT.

This clonotype was detected many times. This rearrangement joins TRBV7-9 to TRBJ2-5, with unresolved D. The CDR3 sequence is 12 residues long. V was clipped by 1 base and J by 0 bases, with 0 bases between them. Germline CDR1 reads SEHNR; CDR2 reads FQNEAQ (reference sequence). In DNA, the CDR3 is TGTGCCAGCAGCTTAGACCAAGAGACCCAGTACTTC. Its protein is CASSLDQETQYF. The full variable domain, rest sourced from reference TRBV7-9 and TRBJ2-5, is DTGVSQNPRHKITKRGQNVTFRCDPISEHNRLYWYRQTLGQGPEFLTYFQNEAQLEKSRLLSDRFSAERPKGSFSTLEIQRTEQGDSAMYLCASSLDQETQYFGPGTRLLVL.

This clonotype was observed many times. The genes are TRBV5-6 and TRBJ2-7; 9 positions agree with TRBD1. The germline CDR1 and CDR2 sequences are SGHDT and YYEEEE. The CDR3 covers 16 residues. With V trimmed by 4 bases and J by 6 bases, 14 bases remained unmatched. CDR3 sequence (DNA): TGTGCCAGCAGCAATCAACGGAGGGACAGGGTAGGCGAGCAGTACTTC. It specifies CASSNQRRDRVGEQYF.

The CDR3 protein is CASSSRGEQYF. In nucleotides, the CDR3 is TGTGCCAGCAGTTCCAGGGGCGAGCAGTACTTC. The V gene is TRBV6-9, the J gene TRBJ2-7, with TRBD1 as a possible D gene (6 bases). CDR1 is MNHGY, CDR2 SVAAGI, per germline. This CDR3 contains 11 residues. The ends were cut back, 4 bases at V and 6 bases at J, with 7 bases in the middle.

The chain employs TRBV5-1 and TRBJ2-2; the match to TRBD2 covers 10 bases. V lost 3 bases, J lost 1 base, and 3 bases stayed unmatched. The CDR3 length is 16 residues. Germline loops: CDR1 SGHRS, CDR2 YFSETQ. This chain's CDR3 is CASSSRLAGNTGELFF. In DNA form, the CDR3 reads TGCGCCAGCAGCTCGCGACTAGCGGGGAACACCGGGGAGCTGTTTTTT. Variable domain in full (rest from reference TRBV5-1 and TRBJ2-2): KAGVTQTPRYLIKTRGQQVTLSCSPISGHRSVSWYQQTPGQGLQFLFEYFSETQRNKGNFPGRFSGRQFSNSRSEMNVSTLELGDSALYLCASSSRLAGNTGELFFGEGSRLTVL.

The sample holds many counts of this clonotype. This chain joins TRBV30 and TRBJ1-5; D perhaps matches TRBD1 (5 bases). From germline, CDR1 is GTSNPN and CDR2 SVGIG (reference sequence). Trimming removed 4 bases from V and 5 bases from J, with 18 bases in between. There are 15 residues in the CDR3. CDR3 sequence reads: CAWNADNGGYQPQHF. The CDR3 coding sequence is TGTGCCTGGAACGCAGACAACGGGGGTTATCAGCCCCAGCATTTT.

The chain employs TRBV7-2 and TRBJ1-2; maybe TRBD1 (5 bases). This CDR3 is 14 amino acids long. Germline CDR1 and CDR2: SGHTA and FQGNSA. V lost 1 base and J lost 4, with 10 bases in between. For the CDR3, the DNA is TGTGCCAGCAGCTTAGTGTCGGGGACCTATGGCTACACCTTC. Residues: CASSLVSGTYGYTF.

V gene TRBV19 combines with J gene TRBJ1-2; D is perhaps TRBD1 (6 bases). Per germline, CDR1 LNHDA and CDR2 SQIVND (reference sequence). This CDR3 is 12 amino acids long. V was pared by 10 bases and J by 8 bases, with 17 bases between. The CDR3 coding sequence is TGTGCCACGAAAGACAGGAAACAGGGCTACACCTTC. Its translation is CATKDRKQGYTF.

This clonotype was detected ten times or more. The chain combines TRBV30 with TRBJ2-3, with D possibly TRBD2 on 6 matching bases. Germline CDR1 reads GTSNPN; CDR2 reads SVGIG (reference sequence). The CDR3 length is 15 residues. The ends were cut back, 4 bases at V and 0 bases at J, with 14 bases in the middle. This chain's CDR3 is CAWMRGSRSTDTQYF. The CDR3 region has the DNA TGTGCCTGGATGCGGGGATCTCGTAGCACAGATACGCAGTATTTT.

The V and J genes are TRBV6-1 and TRBJ1-2, with TRBD1 identical over 9 bases. Germline CDR1 reads MNHNS; CDR2 reads SASEGT. The CDR3 contains 16 residues. The V and J ends lost 5 bases and 2 bases, in that order; junction bases with no gene match: 9. In DNA form, the CDR3 reads TGTGCCAGCAGTACGACTCGACAGGGGGGGAACTATGGCTACACCTTC. The encoded protein is CASSTTRQGGNYGYTF.

This clonotype was counted at least ten times. This rearrangement joins TRBV7-2 to TRBJ2-3, with a weak D call TRBD1 (5 bases). There are 15 residues in the CDR3. The germline V gene has CDR1 SGHTA and CDR2 FQGNSA. Trimming shortened V by 3 bases and J by 1 base, and 11 bases separated the two germline ends. In DNA, the CDR3 is TGTGCCAGCAGCTTGAGCAGGGCCCGCACAGATACGCAGTATTTT. Translated, it gives CASSLSRARTDTQYF.

In this sample, this clonotype turned up many times. The rearrangement joins TRBV11-2 to TRBJ1-4; TRBD1 matches at 9 bases. This CDR3 contains 15 residues. Germline assignment: CDR1 SGHAT and CDR2 FQNNGV. Germline trimming cut 5 bases from V and 4 bases from J; bases unmatched to any gene: 5. The CDR3 coding sequence is TGTGCCAGCAGCGGAGGGACAGGGTTTAATGAAAAACTGTTTTTT. Its translation: CASSGGTGFNEKLFF.

The table lists this clonotype with many counts. The chain employs TRBV28 and TRBJ1-2; 7 nucleotides agree with TRBD1. The V gene's germline CDR1 is MDHEN and CDR2 SYDVKM. CDR3 length: 13 residues. The ends lost 7 bases at V and 10 bases at J; junction bases unmatched: 12. The CDR3 is CASTVGQRSDYTF. The DNA of the CDR3 is TGTGCCAGCACTGTGGGACAGAGAAGCGACTACACCTTC.

The chain links TRBV7-9 to TRBJ2-7; D gene unclear. Trimming cost V 5 bases and J 7 bases, with 12 bases left between them. Germline lookup yields CDR1 SEHNR and CDR2 FQNEAQ (reference sequence). CDR3 size: 12 residues. The DNA of the CDR3 is TGTGCCAGCAGCCCCGATGTGAGGGAGCAGTACTTC. It encodes CASSPDVREQYF.

This clonotype was detected many times. V and J are TRBV2 and TRBJ2-7; TRBD1 matches at 7 bases. This CDR3 has 13 amino acids. Looked up from germline, CDR1 is SNHLY and CDR2 is FYNNEI. V dropped 6 bases and J dropped 5; count of bases not matched to a gene: 7. Here the CDR3 reads CASRRDSPDEQYF. The CDR3 nucleotides are TGTGCCAGCAGACGGGACAGCCCCGACGAGCAGTACTTC.

This clonotype has ten or more counts. J is TRBJ1-5 and V is TRBV20-1; no reliable D call. The V gene's germline CDR1 is DFQATT and CDR2 SNEGSKA (reference sequence). The CDR3 has 12 amino acids. The V end was cut by 0 bases, the J end by 5 bases, with 5 bases between. This CDR3 reads CSARDGDQPQHF. The CDR3 DNA reads TGCAGTGCTAGAGACGGAGATCAGCCCCAGCATTTT.

The chain recombines TRBV27 with TRBJ1-1; perhaps TRBD1 as D (6 bases). CDR3 length: 13 residues. From germline, CDR1 is MNHEY and CDR2 SMNVEV (reference sequence). Trimming took 6 bases from V and 7 from J, leaving 15 bases between them. The CDR3 nucleotides are TGTGCCAGCAGCCTTACAGGGTTTTATGAAGCTTTCTTT. As protein: CASSLTGFYEAFF.

This clonotype showed up many times. V is TRBV9 and J is TRBJ1-1; D not certain. Germline loops: CDR1 SGDLS, CDR2 YYNGEE. Trimming removed 5 bases from V and 1 base from J, with 9 bases in between. The CDR3 runs 13 residues. The CDR3 region has the DNA TGTGCCAGCAGAAGACGGGGGAACACTGAAGCTTTCTTT. Its translation is CASRRRGNTEAFF.

This clonotype was seen a handful of times. The V gene is TRBV20-1, the J gene TRBJ1-5, with 8 bases identical to TRBD1. Germline V gene lookup returns CDR1 DFQATT and CDR2 SNEGSKA (reference sequence). Trimming took 4 bases from V and 6 from J; bases not matched to a gene: 8. The CDR3 has 14 amino acids. CDR3 coding DNA: TGCAGTGCTAACCCAGGGGGCGTGCTTCAGCCCCAGCATTTT. It is translated as CSANPGGVLQPQHF.

This clonotype was found a few times. V is TRBV4-3 and J is TRBJ2-1; D is ambiguous. CDR1 is LGHNA and CDR2 is YSLEER in the germline V gene. This CDR3 is built from 17 residues. The germline V and J ends were trimmed by 0 bases and 0 bases, with 12 bases remaining between them. CDR3 sequence: CASSQERSRGSYNEQFF. CDR3 sequence (DNA): TGCGCCAGCAGCCAAGAGAGATCCAGAGGCTCCTACAATGAGCAGTTCTTC.

This clonotype was seen at least ten times. The chain combines TRBV2 with TRBJ2-2; TRBD1 aligns across 7 bases. Germline lookup yields CDR1 SNHLY and CDR2 FYNNEI. The CDR3 extends over 17 amino acids. The J segment lost 3 bases and the V segment lost 3 bases, leaving 10 bases of the junction unmatched. The CDR3 here is CASSDHRQGRYTGELFF. DNA of the CDR3: TGTGCCAGCAGTGATCATAGACAGGGACGGTACACCGGGGAGCTGTTTTTT.

In its sample, this clonotype was seen many times. The rearrangement joins TRBV20-1 to TRBJ2-3; D unresolved. Germline V gene data show CDR1 as DFQATT and CDR2 as SNEGSKA (reference sequence). Between the trimmed V and J ends, which lost 4 bases and 0 bases, there was a span of 20 bases. This CDR3 contains 17 residues. CDR3 bases: TGCAGTGCTAAACCCCCCCTCGGGCAGCGAAGCACAGATACGCAGTATTTT. This translates into CSAKPPLGQRSTDTQYF.

V and J are TRBV28 and TRBJ1-2, with TRBD1 matching 12 bases. CDR1 MDHEN and CDR2 SYDVKM come from the germline V gene. J was trimmed by 8 bases and V by 5 bases; bases with no gene match: 9. The CDR3 has 15 amino acids. The CDR3 reads CASSAPGQGAGGYTF. As DNA, the CDR3 is TGTGCCAGCAGTGCCCCGGGACAGGGGGCAGGGGGCTACACCTTC.

This chain links TRBV18 with TRBJ1-6; a possible D gene is TRBD1 (6 bases). Germline V CDR1 and CDR2: KGHSH, LQKENI. This CDR3 has 15 residues. With 2 bases removed from V and 9 bases from J, the gap between germline ends came to 14 bases. The CDR3 is CASSPSYRGFSPLHF. CDR3 nucleotides: TGTGCCAGCTCACCATCTTATAGGGGGTTTTCACCCCTCCACTTT.